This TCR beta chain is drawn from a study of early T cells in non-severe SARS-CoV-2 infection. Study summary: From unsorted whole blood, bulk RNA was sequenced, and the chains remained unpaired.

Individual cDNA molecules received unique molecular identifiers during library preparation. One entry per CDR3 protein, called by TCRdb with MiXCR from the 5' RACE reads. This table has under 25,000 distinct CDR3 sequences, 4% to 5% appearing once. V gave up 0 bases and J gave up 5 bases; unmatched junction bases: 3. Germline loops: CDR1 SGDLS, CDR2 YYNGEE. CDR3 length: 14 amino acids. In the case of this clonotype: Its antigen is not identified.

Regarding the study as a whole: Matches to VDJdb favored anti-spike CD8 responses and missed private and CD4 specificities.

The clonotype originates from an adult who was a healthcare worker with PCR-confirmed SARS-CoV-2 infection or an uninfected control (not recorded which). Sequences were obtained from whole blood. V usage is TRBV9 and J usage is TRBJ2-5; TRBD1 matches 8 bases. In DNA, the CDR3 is TGTGCCAGCAGCGTAGGGGGACAGGCTGAGACCCAGTACTTC. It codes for CASSVGGQAETQYF.